This TCR beta chain was recovered during a study of blood T cell repertoires in COVID-19. The CDR3 runs to 11 residues. Germline V lookup: CDR1 MDHEN, CDR2 SYDVKM. Trimming stripped 6 bases from V and 3 bases from J, with 4 bases between. In the study's own analysis: Amplified reference gene primers provided the basis for estimating nucleated cell counts. TCRdb's table, derived via immunoSEQ multiplex PCR, lists solely in-frame clones and lacks some. From that table come the V and J calls and clone size; the DNA was used to work out D and trimming. The sample contains under 200,000 clones, approximately 86% of which appear only once. Seattle's cohort entered during active infection and was followed longitudinally.

The chain combines TRBV28 with TRBJ2-3; D remains ambiguous. This TCR was sampled from a woman over 75 with COVID-19, enrolled during active disease. The sample consisted of peripheral blood. CDR3 sequence (DNA): TGTGCCAGCAGGTCGACAGATACGCAGTATTTT. It translates to CASRSTDTQYF.